This TCR beta chain derives from a study of blood T cell repertoires in COVID-19. Across the whole study: The United States, Italy and Spain provided the acute and convalescent COVID-19 samples.

V lost 1 base, J lost 5 bases, and 5 bases stayed unmatched. The CDR3 contains 15 residues. Germline-derived CDR1 and CDR2 are SGHAT and FQNNGV. In the source study's methods: Reference gene primers were amplified, and this amplification served to estimate nucleated cell counts. TCRdb's table, derived via immunoSEQ multiplex PCR, lists solely in-frame clones and lacks some. That table is the source of V, J and clone size, and D and trimming were worked out from the DNA. The sample lists about 200,000 clones, about 85% occurring once. The sequence derives from a man aged 60 to 69 with active or convalescent COVID-19. The material sequenced was peripheral blood. The rearrangement uses TRBV11-2 and TRBJ2-5, with TRBD2 matching over 9 bases. CDR3 DNA sequence: TGTGCCAGCAGCTTAGGCGGGGGGGCCGGGGAGACCCAGTACTTC. Encoded protein: CASSLGGGAGETQYF.